These 21 T cell receptor beta chains were sequenced from one sample in a study of T cell responses to AZD1222 COVID-19 vaccine listed by TCRdb under 2021. The sample's time point, from its label and the paper: baseline before first vaccination. The library was built by means of the immunoSEQ multiplex PCR assay. TCRdb carries this immuneACCESS record with in-frame sequences only. Its versions omit some clonotypes, under half of them owing to an unresolved V gene in the studies checked, with the rest unexplained. The table kept for this sample lists over 130,000 clones. The biggest ten clones account for roughly 2% of the sample. Sample: peripheral blood. These receptors came from an adult in good health.

The chain is built from TRBV3-1 (or the pseudogene TRBV3-2) and TRBJ1-4; D uncertain. This CDR3 spans 15 amino acids. Germline-derived CDR1 and CDR2 are LGHDT and YNNKEL (reference sequence). Trimming shortened V by 0 bases and J by 10 bases, and 15 bases separated the two germline ends. DNA of the CDR3: TGTGCCAGCAGCCAAGAGTGGGGAGATTATGGAAAACTGTTTTTT. Amino acid sequence: CASSQEWGDYGKLFF.

The chain recombines TRBV19 with TRBJ1-5; TRBD1 aligns across 7 bases. Germline CDR1 LNHDA, CDR2 SQIVND (reference sequence). The CDR3 sequence is 14 residues long. The J segment lost 11 bases and the V segment lost 4 bases, leaving 11 bases of the junction unmatched. CDR3 sequence (DNA): TGTGCCAGTAGTAGCACAGGGGCGGCCCTGACCCAGCATTTT. This sequence encodes CASSSTGAALTQHF.

The chain carries TRBV11-1 and TRBJ2-3; 8 bases align to TRBD2. J gave up 4 bases and V 5 bases, and 5 bases lay outside the gene matches. Germline V gene lookup returns CDR1 SGHAT and CDR2 FQDESV (reference sequence). The CDR3 is 14 residues long. The DNA of the CDR3 is TGTGCCAGCAGCCCCCGGGGGGGGCCAGATACGCAGTATTTT. Its protein product is CASSPRGGPDTQYF.

The chain has TRBV6-5 and TRBJ1-1; tentative D call: TRBD1 (6 bases). CDR1 is MNHEY, CDR2 SVGAGI, per germline. There are 15 residues in the CDR3. Trimming shortened V by 6 bases and J by 5 bases, and 19 bases separated the two germline ends. The CDR3 sequence is CASRPGVTAGTEAFF. The CDR3 DNA is TGTGCCAGCAGGCCAGGGGTCACGGCGGGGACTGAAGCTTTCTTT.

The chain employs TRBV6-5 and TRBJ1-2; possibly TRBD1 for D (6 bases). The CDR3 totals 14 residues. Germline V gene data show CDR1 as MNHEY and CDR2 as SVGAGI. Trimming took 8 bases from V and 8 from J, leaving 21 bases between them. The CDR3 region is CASGIRQEPLGYTF. The CDR3 DNA follows: TGTGCCAGCGGAATTAGACAGGAGCCCTTGGGCTACACCTTC.

CDR3 coding DNA: TGCGCCAGCAGTCGGCAGGGGGATAATTCACCCCTCCACTTT. This gives the protein CASSRQGDNSPLHF. This rearrangement joins TRBV5-1 to TRBJ1-6; 7 bases are shared with TRBD1. This CDR3 region has 14 residues. With V trimmed by 5 bases and J by 5 bases, 4 bases remained unmatched. Germline loops: CDR1 SGHRS, CDR2 YFSETQ. Looking up the rest from reference TRBV5-1 and TRBJ1-6 gives the full variable domain: KAGVTQTPRYLIKTRGQQVTLSCSPISGHRSVSWYQQTPGQGLQFLFEYFSETQRNKGNFPGRFSGRQFSNSRSEMNVSTLELGDSALYLCASSRQGDNSPLHFGNGTRLTVT.

The chain couples TRBV14 to TRBJ1-5, with unresolved D. Germline loops: CDR1 SGHDN, CDR2 FVKESK. The CDR3 length is 13 residues. Trimming took off 4 bases at V and 0 bases at J, with 4 bases between the two ends. CDR3 sequence reads: CASSRDSNQPQHF. CDR3 coding DNA: TGTGCCAGCAGCCGAGATAGCAATCAGCCCCAGCATTTT.

CDR3 sequence: CASSAQVRLAYNEQFF. CDR3 DNA sequence: TGTGCCAGCAGCGCCCAAGTCAGACTAGCCTACAATGAGCAGTTCTTC. V is TRBV9 and J is TRBJ2-1; D might be TRBD2 (6 bases). V gave up 3 bases and J gave up 2 bases, with 15 bases separating them. CDR1 is SGDLS and CDR2 is YYNGEE in the germline V gene. The CDR3 is 16 residues long.

The rearrangement uses TRBV9 and TRBJ2-1; 9 bases match TRBD2. The CDR3 spans 14 residues. The V segment lost 4 bases and the J segment 4 bases; nucleotides outside the gene matches: 3. Germline lookup yields CDR1 SGDLS and CDR2 YYNGEE. CDR3 bases: TGTGCCAGCAGCATGAGCGGGGGGTACAATGAGCAGTTCTTC. This gives the protein CASSMSGGYNEQFF. Looking up the rest from reference TRBV9 and TRBJ2-1 gives the full variable domain: DSGVTQTPKHLITATGQRVTLRCSPRSGDLSVYWYQQSLDQGLQFLIQYYNGEERAKGNILERFSAQQFPDLHSELNLSSLELGDSALYFCASSMSGGYNEQFFGPGTRLTVL.

The V and J genes are TRBV6-5 and TRBJ1-5; D may be TRBD1 (5 bases). This CDR3 has 14 amino acids. CDR1 and CDR2 from the germline V gene are MNHEY and SVGAGI. Trimming pared 7 bases from V and 0 bases from J, leaving 10 bases between. CDR3 nucleotide sequence: TGTGCCAGCAAGGGGTCTAGTAGCAATCAGCCCCAGCATTTT. Translation gives CASKGSSSNQPQHF.

The chain has TRBV5-1 and TRBJ1-2, with D possibly being TRBD1 (6 bases). This CDR3 has 14 amino acids. Germline V gives CDR1 SGHRS, CDR2 YFSETQ. Trimming shortened V by 4 bases and J by 7 bases, and 17 bases separated the two germline ends. The CDR3 loop reads CASSPEWEGGGYTF. CDR3 bases: TGCGCCAGCAGCCCCGAGTGGGAAGGGGGTGGCTACACCTTC.

The J gene is TRBJ1-1, the V gene TRBV6-5; D is undetermined. This CDR3 is built from 12 residues. Germline V gives CDR1 MNHEY, CDR2 SVGAGI. Trimming took off 9 bases at V and 2 bases at J, with 10 bases between the two ends. The CDR3 reads CASDNTNTEAFF. CDR3 DNA: TGTGCCAGTGACAATACAAACACTGAAGCTTTCTTT.

J is TRBJ1-1 and V is TRBV28; 7 positions agree with TRBD1. The junction had 5 bases not matched to a gene; V was cut back by 4 bases and J by 0 bases. Looked up from germline, CDR1 is MDHEN and CDR2 is SYDVKM. This CDR3 spans 15 amino acids. The CDR3 protein is CASSSPGQMNTEAFF. CDR3 bases: TGTGCCAGCAGTTCGCCGGGACAGATGAACACTGAAGCTTTCTTT.

The chain carries TRBV6-2 or TRBV6-3 and TRBJ1-3; no clear D. The germline V gene encodes CDR1 MNHEY and CDR2 SVGEGT. V lost 0 bases and J 2 bases, leaving 5 bases between the germline ends. The CDR3 consists of 14 residues. This chain's CDR3 is CASSYSGAGNTIYF. Written as DNA, the CDR3 is TGTGCCAGCAGTTACTCGGGAGCTGGAAACACCATATATTTT.

The chain joins TRBV6-2 or TRBV6-3 to TRBJ2-7; D possibly corresponds to TRBD1 (7 bases). Trimming stripped 0 bases from V and 9 bases from J, with 15 bases between. The CDR3 is made up of 14 amino acids. Per germline, CDR1 MNHEY and CDR2 SVGEGT. The CDR3 region has the DNA TGTGCCAGCAGTTACTCGCGGGACAGCGAGGCGCAGTACTTC. Protein product: CASSYSRDSEAQYF.

The rearrangement joins TRBV18 to TRBJ2-7, with 12 bases that match TRBD2. The CDR3 is made up of 18 amino acids. Looked up from germline, CDR1 is KGHSH and CDR2 is LQKENI. Trimming removed 4 bases from V and 5 bases from J; junction bases left unmatched: 15. The CDR3 is CASSLRLAGDSILDEQYF. The CDR3 region has the DNA TGTGCCAGCTCACTTCGACTAGCGGGGGACAGTATCCTTGACGAGCAGTACTTC.

The chain couples TRBV7-3 to TRBJ2-3; D may be TRBD1 or TRBD2 (5 bases each). This CDR3 has 15 residues. The germline V and J ends were trimmed by 5 bases and 1 base, with 13 bases remaining between them. CDR1 SGHTA and CDR2 FQGTGA come from the germline V gene. In nucleotides, the CDR3 is TGTGCCAGCAGCCACGAGGGCAGGGGCACAGATACGCAGTATTTT. This encodes CASSHEGRGTDTQYF.

The CDR3 DNA sequence: TGTGCCAGCAGCATAGTGCCTAGCGGGGCCTACAATGAGCAGTTCTTC. Translation gives CASSIVPSGAYNEQFF. This chain links TRBV6-2 or TRBV6-3 with TRBJ2-1, with 9 bases lining up with TRBD2. Germline loops: CDR1 MNHEY, CDR2 SVGEGT. Trimming took 6 bases from V and 2 from J; bases not matched to a gene: 8. This CDR3 region has 16 residues.

The genes are TRBV2 and TRBJ2-4; 7 bases are shared with TRBD1. The CDR3 contains 18 residues. CDR1 SNHLY and CDR2 FYNNEI come from the germline V gene. V lost 0 bases and J lost 1; bases outside the gene matches: 9. The CDR3 region has the DNA TGTGCCAGCAGTGAAGCTGTAGGGGGCACAGGTGCCAAAAACATTCAGTACTTC. This codes for CASSEAVGGTGAKNIQYF. The whole variable domain, filled in from reference TRBV2 and TRBJ2-4, reads EPEVTQTPSHQVTQMGQEVILRCVPISNHLYFYWYRQILGQKVEFLVSFYNNEISEKSEIFDDQFSVERPDGSNFTLKIRSTKLEDSAMYFCASSEAVGGTGAKNIQYFGAGTRLSVL.

CDR3 sequence: CASSQGLAGVTDTQYF. The DNA for the CDR3 is TGCGCCAGCAGCCAAGGGTTAGCGGGGGTCACAGATACGCAGTATTTT. The V and J genes are TRBV4-1 and TRBJ2-3; TRBD2 aligns across 9 bases. Losses at the gene ends were 1 base for V and 2 bases for J; bases not matched to a gene: 4. There are 16 residues in the CDR3. The germline V gene has CDR1 MGHRA and CDR2 YSYEKL.

The chain uses TRBV3-1 (or the pseudogene TRBV3-2) and TRBJ1-6; 8 positions match TRBD1. The CDR3 covers 15 residues. Germline values: CDR1 LGHDT, CDR2 YNNKEL (reference sequence). Trimming removed 1 base from V and 7 bases from J; junction bases left unmatched: 3. DNA for the CDR3: TGTGCCAGCAGCCAAGCGGACAGGGAAAATTCACCCCTCCACTTT. It specifies CASSQADRENSPLHF.